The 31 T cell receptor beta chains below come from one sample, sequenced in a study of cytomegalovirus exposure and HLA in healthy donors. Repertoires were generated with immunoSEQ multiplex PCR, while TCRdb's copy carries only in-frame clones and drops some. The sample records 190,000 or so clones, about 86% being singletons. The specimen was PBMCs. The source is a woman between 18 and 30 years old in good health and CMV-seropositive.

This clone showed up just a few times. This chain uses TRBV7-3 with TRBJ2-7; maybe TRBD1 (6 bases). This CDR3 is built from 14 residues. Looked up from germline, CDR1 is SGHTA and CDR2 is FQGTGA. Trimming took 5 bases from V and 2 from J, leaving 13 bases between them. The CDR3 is CASSPTGSPYEQYF. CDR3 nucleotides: TGTGCCAGCAGCCCCACAGGGAGCCCCTACGAGCAGTACTTC.

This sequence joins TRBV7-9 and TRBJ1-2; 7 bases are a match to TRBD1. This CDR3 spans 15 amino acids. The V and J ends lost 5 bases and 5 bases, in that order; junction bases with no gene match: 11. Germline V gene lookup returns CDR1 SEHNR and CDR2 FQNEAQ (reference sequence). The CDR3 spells CASSQGTEGSYGYTF. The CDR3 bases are TGTGCCAGCAGCCAAGGGACAGAAGGTTCTTATGGCTACACCTTC.

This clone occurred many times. The CDR3 nucleotides are TGTGCCAGCAGTTTAATGCTGGGGGCGGGTTCACCCCTCCACTTT. It codes for CASSLMLGAGSPLHF. The chain joins TRBV28 to TRBJ1-6, with D perhaps matching TRBD1 (6 bases). The germline V gene has CDR1 MDHEN and CDR2 SYDVKM. CDR3 size: 15 residues. V was cut by 2 bases and J by 9 bases, with 14 bases left in between.

DNA of the CDR3: TGTGCCAGCAGTGAAATCCCCGGACTAGCGGGGGCGGGCTACAATGAGCAGTTCTTC. It yields the protein CASSEIPGLAGAGYNEQFF. The chain combines TRBV2 with TRBJ2-1, with 13 bases identical to TRBD2. CDR3 length equals 19 residues. The germline V gene has CDR1 SNHLY and CDR2 FYNNEI. Losses at the gene ends were 2 bases for V and 3 bases for J; bases not matched to a gene: 10.

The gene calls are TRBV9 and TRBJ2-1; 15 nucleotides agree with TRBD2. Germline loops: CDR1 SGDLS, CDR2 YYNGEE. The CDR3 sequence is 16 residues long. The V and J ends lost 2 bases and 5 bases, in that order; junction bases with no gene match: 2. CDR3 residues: CASSVGTSGGNNEQFF. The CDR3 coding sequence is TGTGCCAGCAGCGTCGGGACTAGCGGGGGGAACAATGAGCAGTTCTTC.

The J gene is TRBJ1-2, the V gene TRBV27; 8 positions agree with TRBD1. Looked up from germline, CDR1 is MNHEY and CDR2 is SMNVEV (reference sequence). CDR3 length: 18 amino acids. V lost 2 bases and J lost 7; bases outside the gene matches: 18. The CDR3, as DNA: TGTGCCAGCAGTTTAGGGGGCCCCTGGGCAGGGGGCTCTGTTGGCTACACCTTC. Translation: CASSLGGPWAGGSVGYTF.

CDR3 DNA sequence: TGTGCCAGCAGTTACCGCACCAGGGTTGGCTACACCTTC. This encodes CASSYRTRVGYTF. The chain links TRBV6-5 to TRBJ1-2, with TRBD1 as a possible D gene (5 bases). Trimming took off 2 bases at V and 7 bases at J, with 11 bases between the two ends. There are 13 residues in the CDR3. Germline-derived CDR1 and CDR2 are MNHEY and SVGAGI.

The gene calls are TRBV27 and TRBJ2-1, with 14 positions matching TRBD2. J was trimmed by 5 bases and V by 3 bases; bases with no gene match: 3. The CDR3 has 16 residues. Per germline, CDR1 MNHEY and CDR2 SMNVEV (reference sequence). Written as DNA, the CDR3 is TGTGCCAGCAGTTTTTTGACTAGCGGGGGGGACAATGAGCAGTTCTTC. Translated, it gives CASSFLTSGGDNEQFF.

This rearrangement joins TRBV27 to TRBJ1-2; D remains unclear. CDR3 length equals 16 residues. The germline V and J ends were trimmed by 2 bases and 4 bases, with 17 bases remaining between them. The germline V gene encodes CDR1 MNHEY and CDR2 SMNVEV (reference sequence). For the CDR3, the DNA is TGTGCCAGCAGTTTAGTAGGTGAGGAGATGGGCTATGGCTACACCTTC. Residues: CASSLVGEEMGYGYTF.

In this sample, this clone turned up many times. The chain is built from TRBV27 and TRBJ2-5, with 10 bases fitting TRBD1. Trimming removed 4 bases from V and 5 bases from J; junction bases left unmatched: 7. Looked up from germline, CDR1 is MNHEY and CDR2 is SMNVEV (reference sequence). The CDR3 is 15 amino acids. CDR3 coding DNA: TGTGCCAGCAGTTCACCGACAGGGGGCGCGGAGACCCAGTACTTC. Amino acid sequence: CASSSPTGGAETQYF.

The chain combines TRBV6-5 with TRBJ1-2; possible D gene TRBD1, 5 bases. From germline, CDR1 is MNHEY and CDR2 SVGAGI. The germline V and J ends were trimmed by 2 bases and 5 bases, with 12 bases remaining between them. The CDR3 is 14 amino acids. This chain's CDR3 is CASSYAGTAYGYTF. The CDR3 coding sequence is TGTGCCAGCAGTTACGCCGGGACTGCTTATGGCTACACCTTC.

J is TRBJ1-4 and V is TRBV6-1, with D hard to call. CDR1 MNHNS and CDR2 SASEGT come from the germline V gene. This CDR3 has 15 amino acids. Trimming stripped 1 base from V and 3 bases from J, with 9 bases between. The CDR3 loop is CASSEGTTANEKLFF. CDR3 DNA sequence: TGTGCCAGCAGTGAAGGTACTACGGCTAATGAAAAACTGTTTTTT.

CDR3 protein: CASSLDLGGTEAFF. The DNA for the CDR3 is TGTGCCAGCAGCTTAGATTTGGGGGGCACTGAAGCTTTCTTT. V gene TRBV7-2 combines with J gene TRBJ1-1; the D gene is possibly TRBD1 (5 bases). Germline CDR1 and CDR2: SGHTA and FQGNSA. Between the trimmed V and J ends, which lost 1 base and 4 bases, there was a span of 10 bases. This CDR3 comprises 14 residues. The full variable domain, its missing parts supplied by reference TRBV7-2 and TRBJ1-1, is GAGVSQSPSNKVTEKGKDVELRCDPISGHTALYWYRQSLGQGLEFLIYFQGNSAPDKSGLPSDRFSAERTGGSVSTLTIQRTQQEDSAVYLCASSLDLGGTEAFFGQGTRLTVV.

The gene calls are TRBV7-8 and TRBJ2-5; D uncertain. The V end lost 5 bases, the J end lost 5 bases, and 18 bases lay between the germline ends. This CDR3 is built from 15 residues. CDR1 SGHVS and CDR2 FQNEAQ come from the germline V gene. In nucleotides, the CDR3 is TGTGCCAGCAGCCATGAAGGTTTAGCCCTCGAGACCCAGTACTTC. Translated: CASSHEGLALETQYF.

The CDR3 loop is CASSQVINTGELFF. The DNA for the CDR3 is TGCGCCAGCAGCCAAGTCATCAACACCGGGGAGCTGTTTTTT. The chain has TRBV4-3 and TRBJ2-2, with D unclear. V lost 1 base and J lost 2, with 5 bases in between. The CDR3 contains 14 residues. Germline CDR1 and CDR2: LGHNA and YSLEER.

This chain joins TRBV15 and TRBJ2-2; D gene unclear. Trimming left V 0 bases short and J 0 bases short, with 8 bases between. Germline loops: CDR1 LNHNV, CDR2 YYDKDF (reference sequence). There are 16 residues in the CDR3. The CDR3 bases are TGTGCCACCAGCAGAGATCCCCTAGCGAACACCGGGGAGCTGTTTTTT. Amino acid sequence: CATSRDPLANTGELFF.

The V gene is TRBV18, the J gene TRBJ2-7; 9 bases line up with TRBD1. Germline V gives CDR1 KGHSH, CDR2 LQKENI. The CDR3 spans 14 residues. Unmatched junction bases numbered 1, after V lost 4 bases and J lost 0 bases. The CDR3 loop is CASSRDRDSYEQYF. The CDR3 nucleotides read TGTGCCAGCTCACGGGACAGGGACTCCTACGAGCAGTACTTC.

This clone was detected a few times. The CDR3 region is CASSGGASGYTF. In nucleotides, the CDR3 is TGTGCCAGCAGCGGGGGAGCGAGTGGCTACACCTTC. The chain links TRBV9 to TRBJ1-2; D unresolved. The CDR3 extends over 12 amino acids. V dropped 3 bases and J dropped 7 bases, with 10 bases sitting between them. The germline V gene has CDR1 SGDLS and CDR2 YYNGEE.

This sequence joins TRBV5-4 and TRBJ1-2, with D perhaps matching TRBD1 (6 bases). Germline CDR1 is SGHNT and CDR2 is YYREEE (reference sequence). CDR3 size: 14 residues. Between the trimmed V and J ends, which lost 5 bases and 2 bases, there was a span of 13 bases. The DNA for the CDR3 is TGTGCCAGCAGATTAGTCGGGACAAACTATGGCTACACCTTC. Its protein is CASRLVGTNYGYTF.

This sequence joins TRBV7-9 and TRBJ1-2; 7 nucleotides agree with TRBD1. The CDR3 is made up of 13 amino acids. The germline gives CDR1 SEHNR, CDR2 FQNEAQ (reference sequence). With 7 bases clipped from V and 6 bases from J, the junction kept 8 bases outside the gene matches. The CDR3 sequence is CASTPTGVHGYTF. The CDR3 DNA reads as TGTGCCAGCACCCCCACAGGGGTGCATGGCTACACCTTC.

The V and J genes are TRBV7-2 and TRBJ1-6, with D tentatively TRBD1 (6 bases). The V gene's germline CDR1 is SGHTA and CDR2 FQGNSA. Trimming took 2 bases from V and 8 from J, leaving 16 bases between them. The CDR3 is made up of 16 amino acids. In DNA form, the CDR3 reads TGTGCCAGCAGCTTATGGCGTGGGGGCATAGATTCACCCCTCCACTTT. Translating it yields CASSLWRGGIDSPLHF.

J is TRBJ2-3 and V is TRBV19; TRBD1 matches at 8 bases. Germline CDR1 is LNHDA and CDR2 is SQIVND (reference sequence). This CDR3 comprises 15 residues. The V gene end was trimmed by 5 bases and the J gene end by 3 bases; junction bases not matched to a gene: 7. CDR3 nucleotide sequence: TGTGCCAGTAGTGTGGGACAGGACGGGACAGATACGCAGTATTTT. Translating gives CASSVGQDGTDTQYF.

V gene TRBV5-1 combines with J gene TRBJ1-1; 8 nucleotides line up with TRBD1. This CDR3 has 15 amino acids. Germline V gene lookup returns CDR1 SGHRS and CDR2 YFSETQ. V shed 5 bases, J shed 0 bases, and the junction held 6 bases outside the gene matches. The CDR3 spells CASRGQGNVNTEAFF. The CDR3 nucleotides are TGCGCCAGCAGAGGACAGGGTAACGTGAACACTGAAGCTTTCTTT.

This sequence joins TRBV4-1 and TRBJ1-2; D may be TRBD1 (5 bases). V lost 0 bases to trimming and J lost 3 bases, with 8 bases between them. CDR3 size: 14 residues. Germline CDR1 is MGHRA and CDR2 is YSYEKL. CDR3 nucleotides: TGCGCCAGCAGCCAAGAACCGGGGGACTATGGCTACACCTTC. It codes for CASSQEPGDYGYTF.

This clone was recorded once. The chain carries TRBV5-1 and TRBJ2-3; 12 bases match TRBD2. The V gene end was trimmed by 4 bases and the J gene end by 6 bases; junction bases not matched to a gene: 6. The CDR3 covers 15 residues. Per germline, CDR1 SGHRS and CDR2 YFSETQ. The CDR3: CASSAAGTSGDTQYF. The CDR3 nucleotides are TGCGCCAGCAGCGCCGCCGGGACTAGCGGGGATACGCAGTATTTT.

In DNA, the CDR3 is TGCGCCAGCAGCCCAAGGGTGACGGGGACAAAAAACACAGATACGCAGTATTTT. It yields the protein CASSPRVTGTKNTDTQYF. V usage is TRBV4-3 and J usage is TRBJ2-3; the D gene is possibly TRBD1 (6 bases). Germline V gene lookup returns CDR1 LGHNA and CDR2 YSLEER. This CDR3 is 18 amino acids long. V lost 4 bases to trimming and J lost 2 bases, with 22 bases between them.

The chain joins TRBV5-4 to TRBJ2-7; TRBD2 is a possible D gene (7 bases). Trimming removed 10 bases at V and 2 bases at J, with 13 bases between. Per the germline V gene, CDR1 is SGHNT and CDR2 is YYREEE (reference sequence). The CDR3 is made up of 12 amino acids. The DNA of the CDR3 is TGTGCCTCTGGGGGGGGGCCCTACGAGCAGTACTTC. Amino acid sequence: CASGGGPYEQYF.

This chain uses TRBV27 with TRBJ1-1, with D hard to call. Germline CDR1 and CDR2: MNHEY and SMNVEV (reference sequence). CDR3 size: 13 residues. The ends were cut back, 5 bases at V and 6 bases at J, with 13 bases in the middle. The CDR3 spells CASSASEVAEAFF. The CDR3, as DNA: TGTGCCAGCAGTGCGTCGGAGGTTGCTGAAGCTTTCTTT.

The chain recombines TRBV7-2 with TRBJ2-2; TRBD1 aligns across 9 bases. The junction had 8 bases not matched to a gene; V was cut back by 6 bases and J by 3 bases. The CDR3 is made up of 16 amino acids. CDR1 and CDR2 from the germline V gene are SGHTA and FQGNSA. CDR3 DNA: TGTGCCAGCAGTCAGAACAGGGGGCCGGACACCGGGGAGCTGTTTTTT. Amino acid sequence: CASSQNRGPDTGELFF.

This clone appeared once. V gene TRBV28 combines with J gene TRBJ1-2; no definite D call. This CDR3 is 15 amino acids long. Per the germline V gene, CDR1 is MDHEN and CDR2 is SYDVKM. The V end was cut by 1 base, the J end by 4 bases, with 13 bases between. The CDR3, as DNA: TGTGCCAGCAGTTTATCGGCAGGAAGGTTCTATGGCTACACCTTC. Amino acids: CASSLSAGRFYGYTF.

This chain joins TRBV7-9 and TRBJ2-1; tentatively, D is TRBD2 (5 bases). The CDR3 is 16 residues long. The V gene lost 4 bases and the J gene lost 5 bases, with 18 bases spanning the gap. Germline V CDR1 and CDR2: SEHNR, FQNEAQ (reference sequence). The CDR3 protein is CASSSAGLPGDNEQFF. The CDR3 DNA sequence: TGTGCCAGCAGCTCCGCGGGCCTCCCCGGCGACAATGAGCAGTTCTTC.